This T cell receptor beta chain was obtained from a study of shared clonotypes between healthy human individuals. Looking at the study overall: The study used three CD4 naive, three CD4 memory, two CD8 naive and one CD8 memory plate per donor.

Selected positively for CCR7 and CD45RO-negative, naive CD8 cells excluded terminally differentiated effector memory CD45RA+ cells. This clone was picked up one time. Its antigen is unknown. Overall study results and limits: Larger estimated richness was generally recorded for naive subsets relative to memory subsets.

The assay was immunoSEQ multiplex PCR, and TCRdb's table has in-frame clones only and misses some. The table records some 2 million clones, around 96% of them present only once. CDR1 MNHNY and CDR2 SVGAGI come from the germline V gene (reference sequence). The V end was cut by 4 bases, the J end by 7 bases, with 14 bases between. The CDR3 consists of 15 residues. Sample: naive CD8+ T cells sorted from blood. The clonotype comes from a man aged 18 to 30 in good health. V gene TRBV6-6 combines with J gene TRBJ1-6, with D unclear. Written as DNA, the CDR3 is TGTGCCAGCAGTTCCCGGGTTACATTAAATTCACCCCTCCACTTT. Translated: CASSSRVTLNSPLHF.